The 25 T cell receptor beta chains below were found in one sample sequenced in a study of OX40 agonist ivuxolimab in advanced cancers. The receptor library was made with the immunoSEQ multiplex PCR assay. TCRdb stores this immuneACCESS table with in-frame sequences only. Part of the clones is absent; in the studies checked, under half of the shortfall reflects unresolved V genes, and no reason is known for the rest. The sample yields about 80,000 clones; about 93% were counted once. The ten biggest clones cover 0.32% of the sample. Specimen: CD4+ or CD8+ T cells sorted from blood, collected in a trial of the OX40 agonist ivuxolimab. The source is an adult with an advanced solid tumor such as melanoma, head and neck, liver or kidney cancer.

The chain combines TRBV19 with TRBJ1-2; perhaps TRBD1 as D (5 bases). CDR1 and CDR2 (germline): LNHDA, SQIVND (reference sequence). V was cut by 2 bases and J by 6 bases, with 10 bases left in between. CDR3 length: 13 amino acids. CDR3 in amino acids: CASSISREDGYTF. The CDR3 DNA reads as TGTGCCAGTAGTATATCCAGGGAGGATGGCTACACCTTC.

CDR3 residues: CASSNGQGRGTEAFF. CDR3 bases: TGTGCCAGCAGCAACGGACAGGGGCGCGGGACTGAAGCTTTCTTT. The J gene is TRBJ1-1, the V gene TRBV7-9, with TRBD1 identical over 9 bases. The CDR3 covers 15 residues. Trimming removed 5 bases from V and 5 bases from J; junction bases left unmatched: 9. Germline values: CDR1 SEHNR, CDR2 FQNEAQ (reference sequence).

This chain's CDR3 is CASSRTGLAGDTGELFF. The CDR3 nucleotides read TGTGCCAGCAGTCGGACCGGACTAGCGGGAGACACCGGGGAGCTGTTTTTT. V gene TRBV27 combines with J gene TRBJ2-2; 13 bases line up with TRBD2. Germline values: CDR1 MNHEY, CDR2 SMNVEV (reference sequence). V lost 5 bases, J lost 3 bases, and 6 bases stayed unmatched. CDR3 length: 17 amino acids.

V gene TRBV28 combines with J gene TRBJ2-2; D gene ambiguous. Per germline, CDR1 MDHEN and CDR2 SYDVKM. Trimming cost V 7 bases and J 4 bases, with 10 bases left between them. This CDR3 contains 13 residues. The CDR3: CASTYRATGELFF. DNA for the CDR3: TGTGCCAGCACTTATCGTGCCACCGGGGAGCTGTTTTTT.

This chain joins TRBV6-9 and TRBJ1-5; 7 positions agree with TRBD1. Looked up from germline, CDR1 is MNHGY and CDR2 is SVAAGI. CDR3 length: 14 residues. Unmatched junction bases numbered 5, after V lost 6 bases and J lost 3 bases. CDR3 sequence reads: CASSRDSSNQPQHF. DNA for the CDR3: TGTGCCAGCAGCCGGGACAGTTCCAATCAGCCCCAGCATTTT.

CDR3 region: CASSRSSILNNEQFF. Here the CDR3 DNA reads TGCGCCAGCAGCAGATCTAGTATCCTTAACAATGAGCAGTTCTTC. This sequence joins TRBV5-1 and TRBJ2-1; D not certain. The CDR3 loop spans 15 amino acids. Germline-derived CDR1 and CDR2 are SGHRS and YFSETQ. Trimming pared 4 bases from V and 5 bases from J, leaving 16 bases between.

This rearrangement joins TRBV25-1 to TRBJ2-7, with TRBD2 as a possible D gene (7 bases). CDR3 length: 15 residues. The V gene lost 7 bases and the J gene lost 1 base, with 17 bases spanning the gap. Looked up from germline, CDR1 is MGHDK and CDR2 is SYGVNS. The chain's CDR3 is CASTLGGAGSYEQYF. CDR3 bases: TGTGCCAGCACTTTAGGGGGGGCAGGGTCCTACGAGCAGTACTTC.

This rearrangement joins TRBV5-1 to TRBJ2-1; a possible D gene is TRBD2 (5 bases). Germline V gene lookup returns CDR1 SGHRS and CDR2 YFSETQ. The CDR3 totals 15 residues. V was shortened by 0 bases and J by 7 bases, with 14 bases between the two germline ends. CDR3 in amino acids: CASSLAETTRNEQFF. The CDR3 DNA reads TGCGCCAGCAGCTTGGCAGAGACTACAAGAAATGAGCAGTTCTTC.

This clone showed up just once. V and J are TRBV5-1 and TRBJ2-7; TRBD1 matches 9 bases. This CDR3 region has 14 residues. V lost 3 bases and J lost 1; bases outside the gene matches: 2. The germline V gene has CDR1 SGHRS and CDR2 YFSETQ. The CDR3 DNA reads as TGCGCCAGCAGCTCGACAGGGGGGTCCTACGAGCAGTACTTC. This sequence encodes CASSSTGGSYEQYF.

The table lists this clone with a count of one. The CDR3 DNA reads as TGTGTCAGAACGTCTCGGCAGGGGGCCTACGAGCAGTACTTC. Translation gives CVRTSRQGAYEQYF. This rearrangement joins TRBV7-5 to TRBJ2-7; the D call TRBD1 from the table was never checked on the DNA. TRBV7-5 is an annotated pseudogene. The CDR3 spans 14 residues.

V and J are TRBV9 and TRBJ2-3; D gene uncertain. CDR1 and CDR2 (germline): SGDLS, YYNGEE. Trimming pared 0 bases from V and 6 bases from J, leaving 11 bases between. This CDR3 spans 14 amino acids. CDR3 in DNA: TGTGCCAGCAGCGTAGGGGTTAGCTCTGATACGCAGTATTTT. As protein: CASSVGVSSDTQYF.

Remarks on this clone: Distinct nucleotide sequences in the sample also encode this CDR3. This chain uses TRBV20-1 with TRBJ2-3; the D is unclear. Trimming left V 5 bases short and J 6 bases short, with 9 bases between. The CDR3 consists of 11 residues. The germline gives CDR1 DFQATT, CDR2 SNEGSKA (reference sequence). The CDR3 reads CSAPLGDTQYF. The CDR3 DNA follows: TGCAGTGCTCCTCTCGGGGATACGCAGTATTTT.

The rearrangement links TRBV27 to TRBJ1-5; unclear D gene. Germline loops: CDR1 MNHEY, CDR2 SMNVEV (reference sequence). This CDR3 comprises 16 residues. With 6 bases removed from V and 7 bases from J, the gap between germline ends came to 22 bases. The CDR3 region is CASRSTWMALGQPQHF. CDR3 nucleotide sequence: TGTGCCAGCAGATCAACATGGATGGCCCTAGGGCAGCCCCAGCATTTT.

This chain connects TRBV7-2 to TRBJ2-7, with D unclear. Germline loops: CDR1 SGHTA, CDR2 FQGNSA. V was shortened by 2 bases and J by 9 bases, with 20 bases between the two germline ends. This CDR3 is built from 15 residues. CDR3: CASSLITAKGSGQYF. The CDR3 DNA reads as TGTGCCAGCAGCTTAATCACTGCCAAAGGGTCAGGGCAGTACTTC.

This clone was recorded once. The V call is TRBV6-5, the J call TRBJ2-7, with a tentative D call TRBD2 (6 bases). CDR1 is MNHEY, CDR2 SVGAGI, per germline. Trimming took off 0 bases at V and 5 bases at J, with 14 bases between the two ends. The length of the CDR3 is 15 residues. For the CDR3, the DNA is TGTGCCAGCAGTTACTCGTGGGGAGGTACCGACGAGCAGTACTTC. Translated, it gives CASSYSWGGTDEQYF.

The chain uses TRBV5-4 and TRBJ1-1, with TRBD1 matching 10 bases. Germline-derived CDR1 and CDR2 are SGHNT and YYREEE (reference sequence). This CDR3 has 16 amino acids. After removal of 1 base from V and 4 bases from J, the junction contained 7 bases not matched to a gene. The CDR3 is CASSLMTGGLGTEAFF. CDR3 DNA sequence: TGTGCCAGCAGCTTGATGACAGGGGGCTTGGGCACTGAAGCTTTCTTT.

The chain employs TRBV6-5 and TRBJ2-3; maybe TRBD2 (5 bases). The germline V gene has CDR1 MNHEY and CDR2 SVGAGI. V lost 6 bases to trimming and J lost 5 bases, with 15 bases between them. The CDR3 totals 14 residues. For the CDR3, the DNA is TGTGCCAGCAGGGAAGGTCCCCGGGGAGATACGCAGTATTTT. This sequence encodes CASREGPRGDTQYF.

V and J are TRBV10-1 and TRBJ2-1; D is undetermined. CDR3 length: 15 amino acids. V shed 5 bases and J shed 4 bases, with 15 bases lying between them. Germline lookup yields CDR1 WNHNN and CDR2 SYGVQD (reference sequence). The CDR3 DNA follows: TGCGCCAGCAGTCCTTCGGGTGGGTTATACAATGAGCAGTTCTTC. The encoded protein is CASSPSGGLYNEQFF.

The CDR3 sequence is CAWSEGPSTEAFF. The CDR3 DNA is TGTGCCTGGAGTGAGGGGCCCAGCACTGAAGCTTTCTTT. This chain uses TRBV30 with TRBJ1-1, with D maybe TRBD1 (5 bases). Germline CDR1 reads GTSNPN; CDR2 reads SVGIG (reference sequence). The germline V and J ends were trimmed by 1 base and 4 bases, with 10 bases remaining between them. The CDR3 length is 13 residues.

Points on this clone: The sample holds other DNA sequences that translate to the same CDR3. The chain employs TRBV5-1 and TRBJ2-5; weak D call: TRBD1 (6 bases). CDR1 is SGHRS and CDR2 is YFSETQ in the germline V gene. V shed 0 bases and J shed 5 bases, with 8 bases lying between them. The CDR3 length is 13 residues. CDR3 DNA: TGCGCCAGCAGCTTGGCAGGGGACGAGACCCAGTACTTC. Its protein product is CASSLAGDETQYF.

The CDR3 sequence is CASSLYTDTQYF. The CDR3 coding sequence is TGTGCCAGCAGCTTGTACACAGATACGCAGTATTTT. The chain carries TRBV7-3 and TRBJ2-3; D ambiguous. V shed 3 bases and J shed 2 bases, with 3 bases lying between them. Germline V gene sequence: CDR1 SGHTA, CDR2 FQGTGA. The CDR3 has 12 amino acids.

The chain uses TRBV30 and TRBJ1-5; weak D call: TRBD1 (5 bases). This CDR3 is built from 12 residues. Per the germline V gene, CDR1 is GTSNPN and CDR2 is SVGIG (reference sequence). Trimming stripped 7 bases from V and 3 bases from J, with 10 bases between. CDR3 in DNA: TGTGCCTTTGGACAAAACAATCAGCCCCAGCATTTT. Residues: CAFGQNNQPQHF. The whole variable domain, filled in from reference TRBV30 and TRBJ1-5, reads SQTIHQWPATLVQPVGSPLSLECTVEGTSNPNLYWYRQAAGRGLQLLFYSVGIGQISSEVPQNLSASRPQDRQFILSSKKLLLSDSGFYLCAFGQNNQPQHFGDGTRLSIL.

The V and J genes are TRBV5-8 and TRBJ2-3; 11 bases agree with TRBD2. Trimming at V came to 0 bases and at J to 1 base, leaving 4 bases not matched to a gene. The germline V gene has CDR1 SGHTS and CDR2 YDEGEE. This CDR3 comprises 17 residues. CDR3 amino acids: CASSLGIAGGGTDTQYF. The CDR3, as DNA: TGTGCCAGCAGCTTGGGCATAGCGGGAGGGGGCACAGATACGCAGTATTTT.

The chain links TRBV18 to TRBJ1-2, with 7 bases matching TRBD1. The J segment lost 0 bases and the V segment lost 1 base, leaving 2 bases of the junction unmatched. The CDR3 length is 15 residues. Germline assignment: CDR1 KGHSH and CDR2 LQKENI. Here the CDR3 DNA reads TGTGCCAGCTCACCACAGGGGGCGACTAACTATGGCTACACCTTC. Residues: CASSPQGATNYGYTF.

The chain has TRBV4-1 and TRBJ2-2; 9 bases line up with TRBD2. CDR3 size: 16 residues. Trimming at V came to 5 bases and at J to 4 bases, leaving 8 bases not matched to a gene. CDR1 is MGHRA and CDR2 is YSYEKL in the germline V gene. CDR3 sequence: CASSFPAGGVTGELFF. The DNA for the CDR3 is TGCGCCAGCAGCTTTCCAGCGGGGGGCGTCACCGGGGAGCTGTTTTTT.